This T cell receptor (beta chain) comes out of a study of blood T cells in healthy people across ages. This clonotype has just a few counts. Then a second PCR, running roughly 6 to 12 cycles, was carried out with a sample-barcoded 5' primer and a J-beta primer mix. A template-switch adaptor with 12 random nucleotides tagged each cDNA molecule. TCRdb re-called the 5' RACE reads with MiXCR, one entry per CDR3 protein. The sample carries over 1,500,000 distinct CDR3 sequences, around 40% recorded once. Isolation of PBMCs gave at least 7 million cells per sample. Germline CDR1 is MNHNS and CDR2 is SASEGT. The CDR3 sequence is 16 residues long. The V gene end was trimmed by 7 bases and the J gene end by 0 bases; junction bases not matched to a gene: 8.

The chain is built from TRBV6-1 and TRBJ1-5; the match to TRBD1 covers 8 bases. The specimen was blood. The source is a human donor in good health. As DNA, the CDR3 is TGTGCCAGCATCCGAATGACAGGGGTTAGCAATCAGCCCCAGCATTTT. This sequence encodes CASIRMTGVSNQPQHF.